A selection of T cell receptor beta chains follows, all from one sample in a study of blood T cell repertoires in COVID-19. Sequencing used immunoSEQ multiplex PCR; TCRdb keeps in-frame clones, though not all of them. The repertoire holds 35,000 to 50,000 clones, with about nine tenths as singletons. Sequenced sample: peripheral blood. These receptors all come from a man in his fifties or sixties with active COVID-19. Each CDR3 is given with its conserved first and last residue. Fields, in order: J gene, clone size, D gene, V gene, CDR3 DNA, CDR3 protein. The D gene is left open where the match is weak. The size field is filled for only some rows; it gives once, few, many or a size class.

j_call: TRBJ2-1; clone_size: .; d_call: TRBD2; v_call: TRBV27; cdr3_nt: TGTGCCAGCAGTTTACCCGGGACTAGGATGAATGAGCAGTTCTTC; cdr3_aa: CASSLPGTRMNEQFF
j_call: TRBJ2-5; clone_size: .; d_call: .; v_call: TRBV9; cdr3_nt: TGTGCCAGCAGCACGGGCCCTACTAAGGGGGAGACCCAGTACTTC; cdr3_aa: CASSTGPTKGETQYF
j_call: TRBJ2-1; clone_size: .; d_call: TRBD2; v_call: TRBV6-2/TRBV6-3; cdr3_nt: TGTGCCAGCAGTTACTCGAAGGGACTAGCGGGTTCCATCAGGAATGAGCAGTTCTTC; cdr3_aa: CASSYSKGLAGSIRNEQFF
j_call: TRBJ1-2; clone_size: .; d_call: TRBD1; v_call: TRBV19; cdr3_nt: TGTGCCAGTAGTATTGGGACAGGAGCAAACTATGGCTACACCTTC; cdr3_aa: CASSIGTGANYGYTF
j_call: TRBJ2-5; clone_size: .; d_call: TRBD1; v_call: TRBV19; cdr3_nt: TGTGCCAGTAGTTCCGGGACAGGGGTTCAAGAGACCCAGTACTTC; cdr3_aa: CASSSGTGVQETQYF
j_call: TRBJ2-5; clone_size: .; d_call: .; v_call: TRBV5-5; cdr3_nt: TGTGCCAGCAGCTTGAACGGGAGAGTGGAGACCCAGTACTTC; cdr3_aa: CASSLNGRVETQYF
j_call: TRBJ2-2; clone_size: few; d_call: TRBD2; v_call: TRBV2; cdr3_nt: TGTGCCAGCAGTGAGCGGGCGGGAGCGACCGGGGAGCTGTTTTTT; cdr3_aa: CASSERAGATGELFF
j_call: TRBJ1-5; clone_size: .; d_call: .; v_call: TRBV7-2; cdr3_nt: TGTGCCAGCAGCTCCGGGGGGGGTAGCAATCAGCCCCAGCATTTT; cdr3_aa: CASSSGGGSNQPQHF
j_call: TRBJ1-1; clone_size: .; d_call: .; v_call: TRBV18; cdr3_nt: TGTGCCAGCTCACCACCGTCTGTGAACACTGAAGCTTTCTTT; cdr3_aa: CASSPPSVNTEAFF
j_call: TRBJ2-1; clone_size: few; d_call: TRBD1; v_call: TRBV27; cdr3_nt: TGTGCCAGCAGTCCGGGACAGGAAAACAATGAGCAGTTCTTC; cdr3_aa: CASSPGQENNEQFF
j_call: TRBJ2-6; clone_size: .; d_call: .; v_call: TRBV18; cdr3_nt: TGTGCCAGCTCACCCCCGGGAGGGGCCAACGTCCTGACTTTC; cdr3_aa: CASSPPGGANVLTF
j_call: TRBJ1-6; clone_size: .; d_call: .; v_call: TRBV9; cdr3_nt: TGTGCCAGCAGCGTAGACCAGGGAAATAATTCACCCCTCCACTTT; cdr3_aa: CASSVDQGNNSPLHF
j_call: TRBJ2-2; clone_size: .; d_call: TRBD2; v_call: TRBV30; cdr3_nt: TGTGCCTGGAGTTCTTTGGGACTAGCGGATCCCGGGGAGCTGTTTTTT; cdr3_aa: CAWSSLGLADPGELFF
j_call: TRBJ2-7; clone_size: .; d_call: .; v_call: TRBV9; cdr3_nt: TGTGCCAGCAGCGTAACGAGCGTGAGCGGCATTCTGTACTTC; cdr3_aa: CASSVTSVSGILYF
j_call: TRBJ2-3; clone_size: once; d_call: TRBD2; v_call: TRBV9; cdr3_nt: TGTGCCAGCAGCGGATCTAGCGGGAGGGGAGATACGCAGTATTTT; cdr3_aa: CASSGSSGRGDTQYF
j_call: TRBJ1-1; clone_size: few; d_call: .; v_call: TRBV10-2; cdr3_nt: TGCGCCAGCAGCGACACCACTGAAGCTTTCTTT; cdr3_aa: CASSDTTEAFF
j_call: TRBJ2-7; clone_size: few; d_call: TRBD1; v_call: TRBV5-4; cdr3_nt: TGTGCCAGCAGCTCCGGGACAGGGTCCTACGAGCAGTACTTC; cdr3_aa: CASSSGTGSYEQYF